This T cell receptor (beta chain) was obtained from a study of T cell responses to AZD1222 COVID-19 vaccine. Study-level information: The study pooled second doses at about 4 or about 12 weeks. Notes on the study in general: Close to half of spike-specific TCRs reportedly recognize unmutated variant regions. Donors, mostly white British, included more females; clonal diversity was possibly underestimated. Compared with day 0, the breadth and depth of the Spike-specific TCR repertoire rose significantly after two doses of AZD1222.

The protocol was immunoSEQ multiplex PCR, while the TCRdb copy is restricted to in-frame clones and leaves out a portion. This sample has 100,000 to 150,000 clones, with about 94% found just once. The V and J ends lost 6 bases and 9 bases respectively, with 18 bases between them. The CDR3 totals 13 residues. Looked up from germline, CDR1 is SGHAT and CDR2 is FQNNGV. Regarding this clone: Its antigen is not identified.

The clonotype originates from an adult in good health. The specimen was peripheral blood, collected on day 0 of AZD1222 vaccination. The chain carries TRBV11-2 and TRBJ2-7; weak D call: TRBD1 (6 bases). In DNA, the CDR3 is TGTGCCAGCAGTCAGCAGGGGCTTTATGGGCAGTACTTC. It specifies CASSQQGLYGQYF. Based on the CDR3 plus reference TRBV11-2 and TRBJ2-7, the full variable domain is EAGVAQSPRYKIIEKRQSVAFWCNPISGHATLYWYQQILGQGPKLLIQFQNNGVVDDSQLPKDRFSAERLKGVDSTLKIQPAKLEDSAVYLCASSQQGLYGQYFGPGTRLTVT.